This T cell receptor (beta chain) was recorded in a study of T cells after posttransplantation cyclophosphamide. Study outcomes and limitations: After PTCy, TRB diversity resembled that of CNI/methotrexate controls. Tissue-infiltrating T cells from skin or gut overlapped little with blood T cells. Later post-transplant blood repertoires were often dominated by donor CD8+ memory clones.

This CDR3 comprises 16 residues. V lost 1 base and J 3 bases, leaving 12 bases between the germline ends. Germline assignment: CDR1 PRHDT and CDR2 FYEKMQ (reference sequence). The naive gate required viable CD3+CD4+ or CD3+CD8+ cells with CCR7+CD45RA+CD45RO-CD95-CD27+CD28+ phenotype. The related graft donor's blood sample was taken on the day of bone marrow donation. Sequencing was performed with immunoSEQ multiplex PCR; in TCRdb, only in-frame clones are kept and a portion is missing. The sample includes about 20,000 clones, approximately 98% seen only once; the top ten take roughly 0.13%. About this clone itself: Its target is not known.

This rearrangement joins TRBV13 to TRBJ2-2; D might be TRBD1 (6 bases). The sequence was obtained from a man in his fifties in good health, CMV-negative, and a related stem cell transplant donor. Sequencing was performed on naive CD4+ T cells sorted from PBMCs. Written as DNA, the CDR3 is TGTGCCAGCAGCTTAGTAGGGGGTGGATACACCGGGGAGCTGTTTTTT. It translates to CASSLVGGGYTGELFF.